At least ten counts were recorded for the clone carrying this T cell receptor beta chain. MiXCR, applied by TCRdb to the 5' RACE reads, yields one record per CDR3 protein. This sample carries approximately 28,000 distinct CDR3 sequences, about 16% of them seen once, and the ten largest clones take 4% to 5%. These data belong to a study of neurological immune-mediated disorders. Germline V gives CDR1 SGHAT, CDR2 FQNNGV. V was pared by 2 bases and J by 1 base, with 8 bases between. This CDR3 has 14 amino acids. Time point noted: technical triplicate 3. This clonotype was obtained from a female donor with HTLV-1-associated myelopathy (HAM/TSP). This rearrangement joins TRBV11-2 to TRBJ2-5; tentative D call: TRBD1 (5 bases). The specimen was CD4+ T cells from blood. CDR3 loop: CASSLQGPQETQYF. The DNA of the CDR3 is TGTGCCAGCAGCTTACAGGGTCCCCAAGAGACCCAGTACTTC.